This entry describes one TCR beta chain. The target antigen is unknown. TCRdb called the reads again in MiXCR, with one record for every CDR3 protein. This table has around 740,000 distinct CDR3 sequences, roughly a third appearing once. The data originate from a study of T cell repertoires in cytomegalovirus infection. Study-wide background: Public TCR beta signatures provided an indication of both CMV infection and a matching HLA type.

General study results and limits: Pooled public TCR beta family frequency picked out CMV carriers with the relevant HLA. In two of eight donors, the top clonotype was HLA-C-restricted CMV-specific.

The ends lost 8 bases at V and 5 bases at J; junction bases unmatched: 6. The CDR3 spans 13 residues. Germline-derived CDR1 and CDR2 are GTSNPN and SVGIG (reference sequence). The material sequenced was PBMCs. The chain joins TRBV30 to TRBJ2-3; 11 bases agree with TRBD1. This clonotype was sampled from a human donor in good health (CMV status not recorded). Some clones in this sample may be carry-over from other donors' samples. DNA for the CDR3: TGTGCCGAGAGGACAGGGGGCAGAGATACGCAGTATTTT. It codes for CAERTGGRDTQYF.